The 18 T cell receptor beta chains below were found in one sample sequenced in a study of long-term antiretroviral therapy in people with HIV. A v3.0 immunoSEQ assay was performed at survey level. Assay used: immunoSEQ multiplex PCR; TCRdb lists only in-frame clones, some missing. The sample includes more than 20,000 clones, roughly 85% of them seen just once. Sequencing was performed on unsorted PBMCs, taken 2.3 years after starting antiretroviral therapy. These receptors originate from a man in his forties with HIV.

This chain joins TRBV5-1 and TRBJ2-3; D call uncertain. This CDR3 has 17 amino acids. CDR1 is SGHRS and CDR2 is YFSETQ in the germline V gene. Trimming removed 0 bases from V and 2 bases from J, with 16 bases in between. The CDR3 protein is CASSLVLDGLNTDTQYF. In DNA form, the CDR3 reads TGCGCCAGCAGCTTGGTGCTGGACGGCCTGAACACAGATACGCAGTATTTT.

Details on this clone: A junction end diverges from the germline sequence, so it may reflect a read error. V gene TRBV29-1 combines with J gene TRBJ1-1; 9 bases map to TRBD1. The germline gives CDR1 SQVTM, CDR2 ANQGSEA. The CDR3 length is 12 residues. The CDR3 sequence: CSARTGDTQAFF. DNA for the CDR3: TGCAGCGCCCGGACAGGGGACACTCAAGCTTTCTTT.

V gene TRBV5-5 combines with J gene TRBJ2-3; either TRBD1 or TRBD2 may supply D (5 bases each). This CDR3 has 12 amino acids. The germline gives CDR1 SGHKS, CDR2 YYEKEE (reference sequence). V was pared by 3 bases and J by 6 bases, with 8 bases between. CDR3 sequence reads: CASSYEGDTQYF. CDR3 bases: TGTGCCAGCAGCTATGAGGGGGATACGCAGTATTTT.

The J gene is TRBJ1-4, the V gene TRBV18, with D perhaps TRBD1 (6 bases). V was clipped by 6 bases and J by 7 bases, with 18 bases between them. CDR1 and CDR2 from the germline V gene are KGHSH and LQKENI. There are 15 residues in the CDR3. CDR3 residues: CASSPNQGMGEKLFF. The CDR3 DNA reads TGTGCCAGCTCCCCTAATCAGGGGATGGGTGAAAAACTGTTTTTT.

This clone was recorded a few times. The chain is built from TRBV7-9 and TRBJ1-2, with D possibly TRBD1 on 6 matching bases. Trimming took 3 bases from V and 4 from J, leaving 15 bases between them. Germline CDR1 is SEHNR and CDR2 is FQNEAQ (reference sequence). The CDR3 has 15 residues. The CDR3 is CASSFGQSSSYGYTF. CDR3 coding DNA: TGTGCCAGCAGCTTCGGACAGAGTTCCTCCTATGGCTACACCTTC. Filled out from reference TRBV7-9 and TRBJ1-2, the complete variable domain reads DTGVSQNPRHKITKRGQNVTFRCDPISEHNRLYWYRQTLGQGPEFLTYFQNEAQLEKSRLLSDRFSAERPKGSFSTLEIQRTEQGDSAMYLCASSFGQSSSYGYTFGSGTRLTVV.

The V and J genes are TRBV13 and TRBJ1-1; D gene unclear. Between the trimmed V and J ends, which lost 4 bases and 4 bases, there was a span of 19 bases. CDR3 length equals 16 residues. Germline CDR1 and CDR2: PRHDT and FYEKMQ (reference sequence). The CDR3 DNA sequence: TGTGCCAGCAGCTCCCGAGGACTTTCGAGGAGCACTGAAGCTTTCTTT. Its protein is CASSSRGLSRSTEAFF.

This chain connects TRBV5-1 to TRBJ2-3, with 7 bases identical to TRBD2. This CDR3 spans 17 amino acids. Losses at the gene ends were 0 bases for V and 0 bases for J; bases not matched to a gene: 7. Germline lookup yields CDR1 SGHRS and CDR2 YFSETQ. The CDR3 region is CASSLVASGTSTDTQYF. CDR3 nucleotides: TGCGCCAGCAGCTTGGTAGCTAGCGGAACTAGCACAGATACGCAGTATTTT.

This sequence joins TRBV18 and TRBJ1-5; tentative D call: TRBD1 (6 bases). With 5 bases removed from V and 7 bases from J, the gap between germline ends came to 18 bases. Germline lookup yields CDR1 KGHSH and CDR2 LQKENI. This CDR3 has 15 residues. CDR3 amino acids: CASSGGHLLGQPQHF. CDR3 DNA: TGTGCCAGCTCAGGGGGACATCTATTAGGACAGCCCCAGCATTTT.

This clone was seen once. The rearrangement links TRBV27 to TRBJ2-7; 7 nucleotides agree with TRBD1. Germline V gene sequence: CDR1 MNHEY, CDR2 SMNVEV (reference sequence). Trimming took 6 bases from V and 0 from J; bases not matched to a gene: 5. The CDR3 runs to 14 residues. CDR3 loop: CASRRDSRSYEQYF. The CDR3 DNA reads as TGTGCCAGCAGACGGGACAGTCGCTCCTACGAGCAGTACTTC.

The J gene is TRBJ2-6, the V gene TRBV6-5; D is undetermined. The CDR3 totals 15 residues. V was trimmed by 2 bases and J by 0 bases, leaving 5 bases between them. CDR1 is MNHEY, CDR2 SVGAGI, per germline. The CDR3 coding sequence is TGTGCCAGCAGTTACGTCCTCTCTGGGGCCAACGTCCTGACTTTC. Translating it yields CASSYVLSGANVLTF.

The V gene is TRBV28, the J gene TRBJ1-1; a weak D match, TRBD1 (6 bases). This CDR3 contains 14 residues. V was trimmed by 1 base and J by 3 bases, leaving 9 bases between them. Germline V gene sequence: CDR1 MDHEN, CDR2 SYDVKM. CDR3: CASSLYRDDTEAFF. The CDR3 coding sequence is TGTGCCAGCAGTTTATACAGGGATGACACTGAAGCTTTCTTT.

The genes are TRBV7-9 and TRBJ2-7; a weak D match, TRBD1 (6 bases). The V end lost 1 base, the J end lost 1 base, and 14 bases lay between the germline ends. Germline V lookup: CDR1 SEHNR, CDR2 FQNEAQ (reference sequence). The CDR3 loop spans 16 amino acids. CDR3 coding DNA: TGTGCCAGCAGCTTAGTAAGGGCAGGGGAGTCCTACGAGCAGTACTTC. This gives the protein CASSLVRAGESYEQYF.

J is TRBJ1-2 and V is TRBV5-6; 9 bases align to TRBD1. Germline CDR1 and CDR2: SGHDT and YYEEEE. The V gene end was trimmed by 2 bases and the J gene end by 8 bases; junction bases not matched to a gene: 10. This CDR3 is 15 amino acids long. DNA of the CDR3: TGTGCCAGCAGCTTTGTCCCGGGACAGGGTGGAGGCTACACCTTC. Translation gives CASSFVPGQGGGYTF. The variable domain in full, with the rest retrieved from reference TRBV5-6 and TRBJ1-2, is DAGVTQSPTHLIKTRGQQVTLRCSPKSGHDTVSWYQQALGQGPQFIFQYYEEEERQRGNFPDRFSGHQFPNYSSELNVNALLLGDSALYLCASSFVPGQGGGYTFGSGTRLTVV.

This clone was recorded a few times. The chain is built from TRBV30 and TRBJ2-2; 7 bases line up with TRBD2. Germline CDR1 and CDR2: GTSNPN and SVGIG (reference sequence). The CDR3 runs to 16 residues. V lost 3 bases and J lost 2; bases outside the gene matches: 9. CDR3 coding DNA: TGTGCCTGGAGCCTTGGGAGGGAACGTAACACCGGGGAGCTGTTTTTT. This codes for CAWSLGRERNTGELFF.

This chain connects TRBV25-1 to TRBJ2-2; D remains unclear. V lost 4 bases, J lost 2 bases, and 5 bases lay in between. The CDR3 is made up of 13 amino acids. Germline CDR1 reads MGHDK; CDR2 reads SYGVNS. DNA of the CDR3: TGTGCCAGCAGTGCGCCAAACACCGGGGAGCTGTTTTTT. It is translated as CASSAPNTGELFF.

The chain has TRBV7-6 and TRBJ2-2; D call uncertain. CDR1 is SGHVS and CDR2 is FNYEAQ in the germline V gene. V lost 5 bases and J 7 bases, leaving 11 bases between the germline ends. This CDR3 comprises 13 residues. CDR3 DNA: TGTGCCAGCAGCCGAACTCGCGGCGGGGAGCTGTTTTTT. This encodes CASSRTRGGELFF.

The chain links TRBV30 to TRBJ2-2; 8 positions match TRBD2. This CDR3 spans 15 amino acids. V lost 2 bases, J lost 1 base, and 3 bases stayed unmatched. The germline CDR1 and CDR2 sequences are GTSNPN and SVGIG (reference sequence). The CDR3, as DNA: TGTGCCTGGAGTAGACTAGCGATGAACACCGGGGAGCTGTTTTTT. Translated, it gives CAWSRLAMNTGELFF.

This clone was counted once. This chain connects TRBV28 to TRBJ2-3; 9 bases match TRBD2. V trimming: 7 bases; J trimming: 7 bases; junction bases outside the gene matches: 12. CDR1 is MDHEN, CDR2 SYDVKM, per germline. The CDR3 runs 15 residues. Here the CDR3 reads CASTLGASGEHTQYF. The CDR3 DNA sequence: TGTGCCAGCACCCTAGGGGCTAGCGGGGAACATACGCAGTATTTT.